This is a list of T cell receptor beta chains from one sample in a study of CD8+ T cells in alopecia areata. Using immunoSEQ multiplex PCR, the repertoire was profiled, and TCRdb retains in-frame clones only, with some absent. The sample holds a few hundred thousand clones, 35% to 40% seen once. Here the sequenced sample was CD4+ T cells sorted from blood, taken around week 30, from a patient treated with tofacitinib. The receptor source for this set is a human donor with alopecia areata. Each CDR3 is given with its conserved first and last residue. D genes are given only for firm matches. Not all rows give a size; the values are once, few, many and, for expanded clones, a class.

CDR3: CASSERGQGWNGYTF; DNA: TGTGCCAGCAGTGAAAGGGGACAGGGGTGGAATGGCTACACCTTC; size: NA; J: TRBJ1-2; V: TRBV2; length: 15; D: TRBD1
CDR3: CASSVTGGAEAFF; DNA: TGTGCCAGCAGCGTCACAGGGGGGGCTGAAGCTTTCTTT; size: many; J: TRBJ1-1; V: TRBV9; length: 13; D: TRBD1
CDR3: CASSLYLAGTTDTQYF; DNA: TGTGCCAGCAGCTTGTACCTAGCGGGGACCACAGATACGCAGTATTTT; size: NA; J: TRBJ2-3; V: TRBV5-4; length: 16; D: TRBD2
CDR3: CASSFGPGAYNEQFF; DNA: TGTGCCAGCAGCTTTGGCCCGGGGGCCTACAATGAGCAGTTCTTC; size: NA; J: TRBJ2-1; V: TRBV7-6; length: 15; D: NA
CDR3: CASSRQGETGGRRNGYTF; DNA: TGTGCCAGCAGCCGCCAAGGGGAAACAGGGGGCCGGAGGAATGGCTACACCTTC; size: NA; J: TRBJ1-2; V: TRBV9; length: 18; D: TRBD1
CDR3: CASSGGPEKNIQYF; DNA: TGTGCCAGCAGCGGGGGACCGGAAAAAAACATTCAGTACTTC; size: NA; J: TRBJ2-4; V: TRBV5-4; length: 14; D: NA
CDR3: CSVEFIGGNYGYTF; DNA: TGCAGCGTTGAGTTTATAGGGGGAAACTATGGCTACACCTTC; size: NA; J: TRBJ1-2; V: TRBV29-1; length: 14; D: NA
CDR3: CAWSRAVSYEQYF; DNA: TGTGCCTGGAGTCGGGCAGTATCCTACGAGCAGTACTTC; size: NA; J: TRBJ2-7; V: TRBV30; length: 13; D: NA
CDR3: CASSSSLLAGKETQYF; DNA: TGTGCCAGCAGCTCCTCCTTACTAGCGGGGAAGGAGACCCAGTACTTC; size: few; J: TRBJ2-5; V: TRBV7-2; length: 16; D: TRBD2
CDR3: CASSERRGRGLDQPQHF; DNA: TGTGCCAGCAGTGAGCGCAGGGGGCGCGGATTGGACCAGCCCCAGCATTTT; size: few; J: TRBJ1-5; V: TRBV2; length: 17; D: TRBD1
CDR3: CASSPRGALFQTSDTQYF; DNA: TGTGCCAGTAGCCCTCGTGGGGCCCTCTTTCAAACCTCAGATACGCAGTATTTT; size: NA; J: TRBJ2-3; V: TRBV19; length: 18; D: NA
CDR3: CATGRTDTQYF; DNA: TGTGCCACGGGCCGCACAGATACGCAGTATTTT; size: few; J: TRBJ2-3; V: TRBV10-3; length: 11; D: NA
CDR3: CSVITGFEQYF; DNA: TGCAGCGTTATTACAGGATTCGAGCAGTACTTC; size: NA; J: TRBJ2-7; V: TRBV29-1; length: 11; D: NA
CDR3: CASSDRVRGYTF; DNA: TGTGCCAGCAGTGACAGGGTCCGTGGCTACACCTTC; size: NA; J: TRBJ1-2; V: TRBV2; length: 12; D: NA
CDR3: CAWSKGLAGSYEQYF; DNA: TGTGCCTGGAGTAAAGGACTAGCGGGAAGCTACGAGCAGTACTTC; size: few; J: TRBJ2-7; V: TRBV30; length: 15; D: TRBD2
CDR3: CASTRPGGYEQYF; DNA: TGCGCCAGCACCCGCCCGGGGGGCTACGAGCAGTACTTC; size: NA; J: TRBJ2-7; V: TRBV5-1; length: 13; D: TRBD2
CDR3: CASSYSRQRETQYF; DNA: TGTGCCAGCAGTTACTCGAGGCAGCGGGAGACCCAGTACTTC; size: few; J: TRBJ2-5; V: TRBV6-5; length: 14; D: NA
CDR3: CATKGAYEQYF; DNA: TGTGCAACCAAGGGGGCCTACGAGCAGTACTTC; size: NA; J: TRBJ2-7; V: TRBV6-1; length: 11; D: NA
CDR3: CASSSDTVNTEAFF; DNA: TGCGCCAGCAGCTCGGACACGGTGAACACTGAAGCTTTCTTT; size: NA; J: TRBJ1-1; V: TRBV5-1; length: 14; D: NA
CDR3: CASSLDWQGYEKLFF; DNA: TGTGCCAGCAGCTTGGATTGGCAGGGATATGAAAAACTGTTTTTT; size: NA; J: TRBJ1-4; V: TRBV5-6; length: 15; D: NA
CDR3: CSVVAGTDSYNEQFF; DNA: TGCAGCGTTGTCGCCGGGACCGATTCCTACAATGAGCAGTTCTTC; size: NA; J: TRBJ2-1; V: TRBV29-1; length: 15; D: NA
CDR3: CAISRMSYEQYF; DNA: TGTGCCATATCCAGGATGTCCTACGAGCAGTACTTC; size: few; J: TRBJ2-7; V: TRBV19; length: 12; D: NA
CDR3: CSVGVGTVNTEAFF; DNA: TGCAGCGTTGGGGTGGGGACAGTGAACACTGAAGCTTTCTTT; size: NA; J: TRBJ1-1; V: TRBV29-1; length: 14; D: TRBD1
CDR3: CASSRQNIPAETQYF; DNA: TGTGCCAGCAGCCGCCAAAACATTCCCGCAGAGACCCAGTACTTC; size: many; J: TRBJ2-5; V: TRBV14; length: 15; D: NA
CDR3: CASSPQAGGGKETQYF; DNA: TGTGCCAGCAGCCCTCAGGCAGGGGGCGGAAAAGAGACCCAGTACTTC; size: NA; J: TRBJ2-5; V: TRBV7-3; length: 16; D: TRBD1
CDR3: CASSRSLDRVGGYTF; DNA: TGCGCCAGCAGCCGATCCCTTGACAGGGTGGGAGGCTACACCTTC; size: NA; J: TRBJ1-2; V: TRBV5-1; length: 15; D: TRBD1
CDR3: CASSYSSENYGYTF; DNA: TGTGCCAGCAGTTACTCTTCGGAAAACTATGGCTACACCTTC; size: NA; J: TRBJ1-2; V: TRBV6-6; length: 14; D: NA